A single sample is the source of the 8 T cell receptor beta chains below, sequenced in a study of vaccination and CD4 T cells after COVID-19. The antigens these receptors bind are not known. The Oncomine TCR Beta short-read assay was what sequenced the DNA obtained from cultured CD4+ T cells. TCRdb re-analysed the PCR reads in MiXCR, keeping a single row per CDR3 protein. The table lists some 25,000 distinct CDR3 sequences, roughly 64% of them singletons. The treatment here: roughly 10-day PBMC culture with coronavirus spike peptide pools or control peptides (ViraFEST assay). The sequencing input was CD4+ T cells from blood, cultured in vitro. The source of these receptors is a human donor who had recovered from COVID-19.

This chain links TRBV20-1 with TRBJ1-6; tentatively, D is TRBD1 (6 bases). Trimming shortened V by 3 bases and J by 7 bases, and 16 bases separated the two germline ends. This CDR3 region has 15 residues. CDR1 is DFQATT, CDR2 SNEGSKA, per germline (reference sequence). The CDR3 DNA follows: TGCAGTGCTAGGGGGGGGGGGCAGGGGAATTCACCCCTCCACTTT. This codes for CSARGGGQGNSPLHF.

Only a few counts were recorded for this clonotype. The V gene is TRBV24-1, the J gene TRBJ2-5; D is uncertain. There are 14 residues in the CDR3. Germline lookup yields CDR1 KGHDR and CDR2 SFDVKD. V shed 1 base and J shed 2 bases, with 7 bases lying between them. The CDR3 loop reads CATSDFQVQETQYF. The DNA of the CDR3 is TGTGCCACCAGTGATTTTCAGGTGCAAGAGACCCAGTACTTC.

The chain carries TRBV27 and TRBJ1-2, with 8 bases lining up with TRBD1. V dropped 6 bases and J dropped 3; count of bases not matched to a gene: 3. Germline CDR1 reads MNHEY; CDR2 reads SMNVEV (reference sequence). The CDR3 extends over 13 amino acids. CDR3 DNA sequence: TGTGCCAGCAGGGACAGGGTGGACTATGGCTACACCTTC. Protein sequence: CASRDRVDYGYTF.

V is TRBV5-4 and J is TRBJ1-2; no clear D gene. V was shortened by 0 bases and J by 4 bases, with 16 bases between the two germline ends. CDR3 length: 16 amino acids. Germline assignment: CDR1 SGHNT and CDR2 YYREEE (reference sequence). This CDR3 is CASSLGNSRRSYGYTF. The CDR3 nucleotides read TGTGCCAGCAGCTTGGGTAACTCCCGCCGATCCTATGGCTACACCTTC.

The chain recombines TRBV7-9 with TRBJ2-7, with 9 nucleotides matching TRBD1. The V gene's germline CDR1 is SEHNR and CDR2 FQNEAQ (reference sequence). The CDR3 spans 14 residues. After removal of 4 bases from V and 2 bases from J, the junction contained 3 bases not matched to a gene. The CDR3 DNA reads as TGTGCCAGCAGCTCCGGGACAGGGACCTACGAGCAGTACTTC. This encodes CASSSGTGTYEQYF.

The chain's CDR3 is CASSEAGRPYYGYTF. In nucleotides, the CDR3 is TGTGCCAGCAGTGAAGCGGGCAGGCCTTACTATGGCTACACCTTC. V is TRBV6-1 and J is TRBJ1-2; D remains unclear. Germline values: CDR1 MNHNS, CDR2 SASEGT. This CDR3 spans 15 amino acids. Trimming removed 0 bases from V and 3 bases from J, with 11 bases in between.

The chain employs TRBV4-1 and TRBJ2-1; D gene ambiguous. Trimming took off 0 bases at V and 7 bases at J, with 13 bases between the two ends. This CDR3 is built from 15 residues. Germline V gene lookup returns CDR1 MGHRA and CDR2 YSYEKL. CDR3 protein: CASSQDWLPRNEQFF. CDR3 DNA sequence: TGCGCCAGCAGCCAAGACTGGCTCCCGAGGAATGAGCAGTTCTTC.

Details on this clonotype: One junction end disagrees with the germline gene, perhaps due to a read error. V gene TRBV7-2 combines with J gene TRBJ2-5; perhaps TRBD2 as D (6 bases). CDR3 length equals 14 residues. Germline V gene lookup returns CDR1 SGHTA and CDR2 FQGNSA. This chain's CDR3 is CASSFSGRREAQYF. Here the CDR3 DNA reads TGTGCCAGCAGCTTTAGCGGAAGAAGAGAGGCCCAGTACTTC.